This TCR beta chain was captured by sequencing in a study of T cells expressing NK-cell markers. Each CDR3 protein gets one entry in TCRdb, which reprocessed the 5' RACE reads and gives no DNA. The clone table shows under 600,000 distinct CDR3 sequences, with the ten largest holding 1.4%. Germline V gene sequence: CDR1 SNHLY, CDR2 FYNNEI. The length of the CDR3 is 14 residues. The chain joins TRBV2 to TRBJ2-5; TCRdb lists TRBD1, though no DNA is available to test this call. The receptor's source is a woman aged 45-60 years in good health. Sequenced: blood T cells: a sorted CD56 or NKG2C T cell subset, CD4+ or CD8+ T cells, or bulk PBMC T cells (not recorded which). This CDR3 is CASSEKQGKETQYF.